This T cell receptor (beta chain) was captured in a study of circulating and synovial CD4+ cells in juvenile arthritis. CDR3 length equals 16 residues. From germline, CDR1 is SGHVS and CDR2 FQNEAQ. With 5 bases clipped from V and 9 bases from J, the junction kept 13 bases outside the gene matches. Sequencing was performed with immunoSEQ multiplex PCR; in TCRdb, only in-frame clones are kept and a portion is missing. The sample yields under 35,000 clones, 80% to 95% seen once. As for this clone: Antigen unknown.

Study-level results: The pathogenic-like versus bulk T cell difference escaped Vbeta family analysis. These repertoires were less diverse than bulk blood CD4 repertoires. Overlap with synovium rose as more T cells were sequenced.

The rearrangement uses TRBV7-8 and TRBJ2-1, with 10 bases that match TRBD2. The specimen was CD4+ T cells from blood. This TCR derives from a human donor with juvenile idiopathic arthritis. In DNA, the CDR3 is TGTGCCAGCAGCCCTCAGGGGGTAGCGGGAGGCAGTGAGCAGTTCTTC. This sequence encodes CASSPQGVAGGSEQFF. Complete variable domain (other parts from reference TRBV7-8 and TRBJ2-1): GAGVSQSPRYKVAKRGQDVALRCDPISGHVSLFWYQQALGQGPEFLTYFQNEAQLDKSGLPSDRFFAERPEGSVSTLKIQRTQQEDSAVYLCASSPQGVAGGSEQFFGPGTRLTVL.